There are many counts of the clone carrying this T cell receptor beta chain. At least 3 on the Clinical Activity Score was recorded for ophthalmopathy patients, who also had NOSPECS grade at least 4 and duration under 3 months. RNA transcripts were the template for amplifying TCR beta CDR3 regions. When the TCR CDR3 underwent first-round RT-PCR, the HTBI primer set was used. TCRdb recomputed calls from the multiplex PCR reads with MiXCR, one row per CDR3 protein. The data hold some 300,000 distinct CDR3 sequences, with approximately 18% observed a single time. The data were taken from a study of T cells in Graves' hyperthyroidism and ophthalmopathy. Study-wide context: Peripheral blood was taken when the disease was first diagnosed, before any treatment began.

The sample taken for sequencing was blood. This clonotype was obtained from a man aged 45-65 years with Graves' ophthalmopathy.

The CDR3 DNA follows: TGTGCCAGCAGCGCCGTTAAACGTAGGGGAGAGACCCAGTACTTC. Translation gives CASSAVKRRGETQYF. The rearrangement uses TRBV5-4 and TRBJ2-5; weak D call: TRBD1 (5 bases). Germline lookup yields CDR1 SGHNT and CDR2 YYREEE (reference sequence). V dropped 4 bases and J dropped 4 bases, with 17 bases sitting between them. The CDR3 spans 15 residues.